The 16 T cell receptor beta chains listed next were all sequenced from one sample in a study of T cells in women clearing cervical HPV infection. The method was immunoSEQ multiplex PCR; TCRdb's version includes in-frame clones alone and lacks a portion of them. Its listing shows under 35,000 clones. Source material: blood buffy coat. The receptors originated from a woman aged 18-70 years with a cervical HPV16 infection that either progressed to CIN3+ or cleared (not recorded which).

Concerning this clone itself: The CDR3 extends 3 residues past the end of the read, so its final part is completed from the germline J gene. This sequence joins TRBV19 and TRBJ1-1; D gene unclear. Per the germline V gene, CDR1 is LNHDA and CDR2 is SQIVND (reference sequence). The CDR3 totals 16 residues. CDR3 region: CASSRPTSGRPYEAFF. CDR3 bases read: TGTGCCAGTAGTCGTCCGACTAGCGGGAGGCCTTACGAG.

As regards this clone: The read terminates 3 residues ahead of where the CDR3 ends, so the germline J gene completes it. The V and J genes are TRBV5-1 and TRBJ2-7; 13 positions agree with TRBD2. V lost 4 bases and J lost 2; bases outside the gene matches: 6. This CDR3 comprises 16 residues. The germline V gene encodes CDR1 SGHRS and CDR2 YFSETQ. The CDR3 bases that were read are TGCGCCAGCAGCATAGGGACTAGCGGGATTGCCTACGAG. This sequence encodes CASSIGTSGIAYE. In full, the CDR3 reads CASSIGTSGIAYEQYF.

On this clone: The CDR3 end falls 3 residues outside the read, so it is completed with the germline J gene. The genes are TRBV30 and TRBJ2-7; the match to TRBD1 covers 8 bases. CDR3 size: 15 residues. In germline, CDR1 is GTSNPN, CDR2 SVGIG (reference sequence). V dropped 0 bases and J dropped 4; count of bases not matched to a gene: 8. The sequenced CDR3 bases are TGTGCCTGGAGTGTACAGGGGCAGGGGGCTTACGAG. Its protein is CAWSVQGQGAYE. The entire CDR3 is CAWSVQGQGAYEQYF.

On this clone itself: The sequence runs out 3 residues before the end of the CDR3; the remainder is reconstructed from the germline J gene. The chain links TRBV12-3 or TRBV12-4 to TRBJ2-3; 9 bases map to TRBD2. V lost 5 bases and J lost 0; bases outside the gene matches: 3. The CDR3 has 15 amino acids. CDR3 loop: CASSHSGSSTDTQYF. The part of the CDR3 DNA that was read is TGTGCCAGCAGTCATAGCGGGAGTAGCACAGATACG.

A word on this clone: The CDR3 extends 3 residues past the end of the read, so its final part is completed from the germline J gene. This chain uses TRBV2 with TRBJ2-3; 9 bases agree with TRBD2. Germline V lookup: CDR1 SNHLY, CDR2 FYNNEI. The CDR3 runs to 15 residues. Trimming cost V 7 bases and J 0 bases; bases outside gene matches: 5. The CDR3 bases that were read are TGTGCCAGCATGAGAGCGGGAGGTAGCACAGATACG. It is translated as CASMRAGGSTDT. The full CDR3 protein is CASMRAGGSTDTQYF.

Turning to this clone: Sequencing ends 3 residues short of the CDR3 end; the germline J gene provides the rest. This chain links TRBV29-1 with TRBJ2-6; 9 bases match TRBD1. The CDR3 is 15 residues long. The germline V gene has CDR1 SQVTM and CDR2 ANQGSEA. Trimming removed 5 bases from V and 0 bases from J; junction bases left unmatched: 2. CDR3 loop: CSVMTGGSGANVLTF. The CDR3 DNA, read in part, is TGCAGCGTTATGACAGGGGGCTCTGGGGCCAACGTC. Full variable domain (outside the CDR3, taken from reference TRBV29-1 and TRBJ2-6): SAVISQKPSRDICQRGTSLTIQCQVDSQVTMMFWYRQQPGQSLTLIATANQGSEATYESGFVIDKFPISRPNLTFSTLTVSNMSPEDSSIYLCSVMTGGSGANVLTFGAGSRLTVL.

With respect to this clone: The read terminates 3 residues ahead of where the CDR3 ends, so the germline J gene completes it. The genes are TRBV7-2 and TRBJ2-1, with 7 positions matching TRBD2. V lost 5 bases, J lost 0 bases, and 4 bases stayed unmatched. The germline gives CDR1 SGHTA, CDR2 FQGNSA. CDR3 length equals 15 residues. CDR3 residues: CASSQKRDSYNEQFF. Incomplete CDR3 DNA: TGTGCCAGCAGCCAGAAGCGGGACTCCTACAATGAG.

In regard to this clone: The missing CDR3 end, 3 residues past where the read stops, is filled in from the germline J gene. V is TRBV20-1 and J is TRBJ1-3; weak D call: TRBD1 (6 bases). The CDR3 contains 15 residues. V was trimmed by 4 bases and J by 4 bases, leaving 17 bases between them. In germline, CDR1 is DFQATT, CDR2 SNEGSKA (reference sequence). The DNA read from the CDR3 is TGCAGTGCTACAACAGGGAGCGCTCGGGGAAACACC. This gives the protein CSATTGSARGNT. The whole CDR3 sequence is CSATTGSARGNTIYF.

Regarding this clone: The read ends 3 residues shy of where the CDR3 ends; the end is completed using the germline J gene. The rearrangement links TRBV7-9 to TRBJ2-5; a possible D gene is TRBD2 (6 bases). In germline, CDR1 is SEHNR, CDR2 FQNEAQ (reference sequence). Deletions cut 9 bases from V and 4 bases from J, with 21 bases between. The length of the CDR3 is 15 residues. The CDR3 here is CASSKWGESGETQYF. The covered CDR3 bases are TGTGCCAGTTCGAAATGGGGGGAGTCCGGAGAGACC.

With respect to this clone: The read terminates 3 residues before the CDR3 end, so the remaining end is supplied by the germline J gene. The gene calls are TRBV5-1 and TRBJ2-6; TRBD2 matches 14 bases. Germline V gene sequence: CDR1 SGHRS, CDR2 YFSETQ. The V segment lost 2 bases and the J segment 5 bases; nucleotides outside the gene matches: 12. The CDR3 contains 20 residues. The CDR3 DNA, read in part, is TGCGCCAGCAGCTTTAACGGACTAGCGGGAGGCCGGGGCTGGGCCAACGTC. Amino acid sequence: CASSFNGLAGGRGWANV. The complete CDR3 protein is CASSFNGLAGGRGWANVLTF.

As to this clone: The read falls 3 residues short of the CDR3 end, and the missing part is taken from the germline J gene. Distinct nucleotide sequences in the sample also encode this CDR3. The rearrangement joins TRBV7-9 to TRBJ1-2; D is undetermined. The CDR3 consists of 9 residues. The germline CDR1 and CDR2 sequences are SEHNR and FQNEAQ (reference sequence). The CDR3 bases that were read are TGTGCCAGCAGCTTACTC. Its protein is CASSLL. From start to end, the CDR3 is CASSLLYTF.

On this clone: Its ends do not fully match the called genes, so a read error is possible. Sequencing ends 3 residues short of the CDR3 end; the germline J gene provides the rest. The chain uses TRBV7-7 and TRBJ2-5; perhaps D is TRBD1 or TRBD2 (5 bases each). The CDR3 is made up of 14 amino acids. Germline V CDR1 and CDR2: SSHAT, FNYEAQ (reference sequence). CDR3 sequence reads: CASSREGRTETQYF. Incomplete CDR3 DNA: TGTGCTAGCAGCCGTGAGGGGAGAACGGAGACC.

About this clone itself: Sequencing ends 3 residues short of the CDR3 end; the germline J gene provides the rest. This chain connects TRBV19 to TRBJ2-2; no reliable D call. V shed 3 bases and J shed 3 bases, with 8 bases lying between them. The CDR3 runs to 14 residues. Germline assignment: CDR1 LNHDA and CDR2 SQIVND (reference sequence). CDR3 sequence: CASSISTHTGELFF. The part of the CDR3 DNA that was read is TGTGCCAGTAGTATTAGCACACACACCGGGGAG.

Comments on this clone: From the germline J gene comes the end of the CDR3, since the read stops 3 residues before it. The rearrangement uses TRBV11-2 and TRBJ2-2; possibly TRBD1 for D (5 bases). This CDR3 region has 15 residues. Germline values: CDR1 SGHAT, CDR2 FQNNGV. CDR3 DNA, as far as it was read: TGTGCCAGCAGCTTAGAGCCCTCTGGGGCCAACGTG. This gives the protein CASSLEPSGANV. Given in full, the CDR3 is CASSLEPSGANVLFF.

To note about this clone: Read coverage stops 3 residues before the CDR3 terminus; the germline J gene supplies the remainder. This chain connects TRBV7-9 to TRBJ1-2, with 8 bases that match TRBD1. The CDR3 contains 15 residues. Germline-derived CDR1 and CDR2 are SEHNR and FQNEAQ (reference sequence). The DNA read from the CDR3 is TGTGCCAGCAGCCATCGGGACAGGAACTCCTACGAC. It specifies CASSHRDRNSYD. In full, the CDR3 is CASSHRDRNSYDYTF.

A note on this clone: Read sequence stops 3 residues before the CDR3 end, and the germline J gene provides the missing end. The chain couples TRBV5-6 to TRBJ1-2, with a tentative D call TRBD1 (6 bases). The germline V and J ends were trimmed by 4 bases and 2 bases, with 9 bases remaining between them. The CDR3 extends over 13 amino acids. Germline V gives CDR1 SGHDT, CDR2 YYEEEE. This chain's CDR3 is CASSEDSNYGYTF. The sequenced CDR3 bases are TGTGCCAGCAGCGAGGACAGCAACTATGGC.